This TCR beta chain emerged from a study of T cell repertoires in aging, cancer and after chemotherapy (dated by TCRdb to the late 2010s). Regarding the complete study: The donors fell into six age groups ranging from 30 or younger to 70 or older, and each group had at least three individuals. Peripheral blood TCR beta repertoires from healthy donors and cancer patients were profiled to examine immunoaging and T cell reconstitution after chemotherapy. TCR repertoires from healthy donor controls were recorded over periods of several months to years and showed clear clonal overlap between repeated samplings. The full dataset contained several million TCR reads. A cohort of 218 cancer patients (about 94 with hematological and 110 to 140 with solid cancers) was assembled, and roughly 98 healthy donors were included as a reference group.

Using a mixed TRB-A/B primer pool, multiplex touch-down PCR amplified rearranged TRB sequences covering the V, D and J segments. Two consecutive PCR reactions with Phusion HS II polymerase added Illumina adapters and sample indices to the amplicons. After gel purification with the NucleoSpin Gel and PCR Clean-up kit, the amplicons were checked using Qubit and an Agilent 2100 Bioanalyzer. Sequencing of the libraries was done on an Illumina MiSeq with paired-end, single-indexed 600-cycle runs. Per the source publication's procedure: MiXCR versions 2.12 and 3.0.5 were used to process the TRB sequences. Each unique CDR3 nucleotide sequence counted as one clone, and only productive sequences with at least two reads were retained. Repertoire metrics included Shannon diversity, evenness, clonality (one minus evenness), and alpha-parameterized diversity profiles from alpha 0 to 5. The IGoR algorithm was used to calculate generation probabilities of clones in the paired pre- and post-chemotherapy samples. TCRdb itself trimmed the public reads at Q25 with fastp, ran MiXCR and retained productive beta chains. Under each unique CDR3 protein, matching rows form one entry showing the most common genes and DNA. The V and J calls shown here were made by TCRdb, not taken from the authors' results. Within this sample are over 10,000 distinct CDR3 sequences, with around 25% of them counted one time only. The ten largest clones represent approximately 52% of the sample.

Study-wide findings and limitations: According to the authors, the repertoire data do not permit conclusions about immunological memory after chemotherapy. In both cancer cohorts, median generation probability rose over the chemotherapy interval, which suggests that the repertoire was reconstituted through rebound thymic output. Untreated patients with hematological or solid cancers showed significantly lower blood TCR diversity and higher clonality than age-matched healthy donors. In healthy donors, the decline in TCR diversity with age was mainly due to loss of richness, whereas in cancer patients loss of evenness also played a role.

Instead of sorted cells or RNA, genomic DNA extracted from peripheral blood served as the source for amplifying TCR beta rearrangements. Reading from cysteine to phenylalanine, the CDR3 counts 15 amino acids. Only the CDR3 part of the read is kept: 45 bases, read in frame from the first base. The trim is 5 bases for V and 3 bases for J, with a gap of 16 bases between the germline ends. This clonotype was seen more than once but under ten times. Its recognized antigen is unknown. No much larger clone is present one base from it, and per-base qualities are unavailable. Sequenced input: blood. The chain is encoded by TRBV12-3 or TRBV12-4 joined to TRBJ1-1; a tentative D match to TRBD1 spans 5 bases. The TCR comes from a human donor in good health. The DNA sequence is TGTGCCAGCAGTCGGGGGGTGTGGGATTACACTGAAGCTTTCTTT. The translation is CASSRGVWDYTEAFF.